This passage covers 20 T cell receptor beta chains from one sample sequenced in a study of OX40 agonist ivuxolimab in advanced cancers. Libraries were prepared by immunoSEQ multiplex PCR; TCRdb keeps only in-frame clonotypes and omits some of them. The table records some 100,000 clones, around 84% of them present only once. The source material was CD4+ or CD8+ T cells sorted from blood, sampled in a trial of the OX40 agonist ivuxolimab. Every receptor here comes from an adult with an advanced solid tumor such as melanoma, head and neck, liver or kidney cancer.

The V call is TRBV15, the J call TRBJ1-1; D gene ambiguous. Between the trimmed V and J ends, which lost 0 bases and 0 bases, there was a span of 8 bases. The V gene's germline CDR1 is LNHNV and CDR2 YYDKDF (reference sequence). The CDR3 is made up of 15 amino acids. Here the CDR3 DNA reads TGTGCCACCAGCAGAGAAGGGATCATGAACACTGAAGCTTTCTTT. This sequence encodes CATSREGIMNTEAFF.

The chain is built from TRBV5-1 and TRBJ2-5; D may be TRBD1 (6 bases). The V gene's germline CDR1 is SGHRS and CDR2 YFSETQ. V lost 0 bases and J lost 0, with 12 bases in between. There are 16 residues in the CDR3. The CDR3 DNA reads as TGCGCCAGCAGCTTGGGGACAGATACGTACCAAGAGACCCAGTACTTC. Translated: CASSLGTDTYQETQYF.

Here the CDR3 reads CASSEAGLGYEQYV. CDR3 nucleotides: TGTGCCAGCAGTGAAGCTGGGTTGGGTTACGAGCAGTACGTC. The gene calls are TRBV2 and TRBJ2-7; D remains unclear. The CDR3 length is 14 residues. Germline loops: CDR1 SNHLY, CDR2 FYNNEI. Trimming removed 0 bases at V and 4 bases at J, with 10 bases between.

V is TRBV7-2 and J is TRBJ1-2; 7 bases align to TRBD1. The V and J ends lost 0 bases and 2 bases, in that order; junction bases with no gene match: 6. The CDR3 extends over 16 amino acids. Germline values: CDR1 SGHTA, CDR2 FQGNSA. The DNA for the CDR3 is TGTGCCAGCAGCTTAGCGGGGACAGTTGCGAACTATGGCTACACCTTC. It encodes CASSLAGTVANYGYTF.

J is TRBJ2-1 and V is TRBV4-3, with TRBD1 identical over 9 bases. The CDR3 has 14 residues. Germline assignment: CDR1 LGHNA and CDR2 YSLEER. V was pared by 4 bases and J by 9 bases, with 7 bases of the junction left unmatched. CDR3 DNA sequence: TGCGCCAGCAGCCCCGGGACAGGGTATGGTGAGCAGTTCTTC. It codes for CASSPGTGYGEQFF.

The chain joins TRBV5-5 to TRBJ1-2; 7 bases line up with TRBD1. Trimming removed 2 bases from V and 5 bases from J; junction bases left unmatched: 12. Germline assignment: CDR1 SGHKS and CDR2 YYEKEE (reference sequence). This CDR3 has 16 amino acids. The CDR3: CASSFGGGTSPYGYTF. Written as DNA, the CDR3 is TGTGCCAGCAGCTTCGGAGGGGGCACATCCCCGTATGGCTACACCTTC.

The gene calls are TRBV7-2 and TRBJ1-3; D unresolved. The germline V gene encodes CDR1 SGHTA and CDR2 FQGNSA. V lost 1 base, J lost 4 bases, and 8 bases lay in between. The length of the CDR3 is 14 residues. DNA of the CDR3: TGTGCCAGCAGCTTAGAACACGCCGGAAACACCATATATTTT. Translating it yields CASSLEHAGNTIYF.

V is TRBV9 and J is TRBJ2-2; TRBD1 is a possible D gene (5 bases). The V and J ends lost 2 bases and 3 bases respectively, with 14 bases between them. This CDR3 region has 16 residues. Per germline, CDR1 SGDLS and CDR2 YYNGEE. CDR3 residues: CASSVDRYPYTGELFF. CDR3 coding DNA: TGTGCCAGCAGCGTCGACAGATACCCCTACACCGGGGAGCTGTTTTTT.

The J gene is TRBJ1-2, the V gene TRBV5-1; 10 bases are a match to TRBD1. This CDR3 has 15 residues. The germline V gene encodes CDR1 SGHRS and CDR2 YFSETQ. Germline trimming cut 0 bases from V and 4 bases from J; bases unmatched to any gene: 3. CDR3 sequence: CASSLAGTGVYGYTF. DNA of the CDR3: TGCGCCAGCAGCTTGGCCGGGACAGGGGTCTATGGCTACACCTTC.

The DNA for the CDR3 is TGTGCCAGCAGCCAAAAACGGGAGGGGAAGGGCAATCAGCCCCAGCATTTT. Protein product: CASSQKREGKGNQPQHF. V usage is TRBV7-2 and J usage is TRBJ1-5; D perhaps matches TRBD1 (5 bases). Germline-derived CDR1 and CDR2 are SGHTA and FQGNSA. The CDR3 is 17 amino acids. Deletions cut 5 bases from V and 2 bases from J, with 19 bases between.

V is TRBV5-1 and J is TRBJ2-7; TRBD1 might be the D (5 bases). The CDR3 totals 14 residues. The V end was cut by 4 bases, the J end by 6 bases, with 17 bases between. CDR1 SGHRS and CDR2 YFSETQ come from the germline V gene. CDR3 amino acids: CASSPAGMMGEQYF. The CDR3 coding sequence is TGCGCCAGCAGCCCCGCAGGGATGATGGGCGAGCAGTACTTC.

The chain links TRBV6-5 to TRBJ1-4; 9 bases are a match to TRBD1. This CDR3 contains 14 residues. Germline CDR1 is MNHEY and CDR2 is SVGAGI. V dropped 7 bases and J dropped 8; count of bases not matched to a gene: 8. CDR3: CASTSGQGTEKLFF. CDR3 DNA: TGTGCCAGCACATCGGGACAGGGAACCGAAAAACTGTTTTTT.

The chain joins TRBV4-3 to TRBJ1-3; 7 positions agree with TRBD1. The V gene's germline CDR1 is LGHNA and CDR2 YSLEER. The length of the CDR3 is 18 residues. V gave up 5 bases and J gave up 3 bases; unmatched junction bases: 16. CDR3 sequence reads: CASSARIGGGGYGNTIYF. The CDR3 bases are TGCGCCAGCAGCGCCCGAATAGGAGGGGGCGGATATGGAAACACCATATATTTT.

V gene TRBV29-1 combines with J gene TRBJ2-5; possibly TRBD1 for D (6 bases). The CDR3 has 13 residues. Germline V gives CDR1 SQVTM, CDR2 ANQGSEA. V lost 3 bases to trimming and J lost 1 base, with 9 bases between them. The CDR3 nucleotides read TGCAGCGTTGATCGGACAGCCCAAGAGACCCAGTACTTC. It yields the protein CSVDRTAQETQYF.

The chain carries TRBV5-1 and TRBJ2-5; D remains ambiguous. This CDR3 is built from 14 residues. Trimming cost V 3 bases and J 4 bases, with 13 bases left between them. Germline CDR1 is SGHRS and CDR2 is YFSETQ. DNA for the CDR3: TGCGCCAGCAGCTCCTGGGATGGCGGAGAGACCCAGTACTTC. Translating gives CASSSWDGGETQYF.

This rearrangement joins TRBV7-9 to TRBJ1-6; TRBD1 matches at 7 bases. After removal of 5 bases from V and 8 bases from J, the junction contained 3 bases not matched to a gene. The germline CDR1 and CDR2 sequences are SEHNR and FQNEAQ (reference sequence). CDR3 length: 13 amino acids. The CDR3 nucleotides read TGTGCCAGCAGCAGAACAGGGGATTCACCCCTCCACTTT. Encoded protein: CASSRTGDSPLHF.

The chain is built from TRBV14 and TRBJ2-2, with no clear D. Trimming took off 1 base at V and 2 bases at J, with 8 bases between the two ends. This CDR3 region has 15 residues. Germline loops: CDR1 SGHDN, CDR2 FVKESK. As DNA, the CDR3 is TGTGCCAGCAGCCAAGTGGTAGCTAACACCGGGGAGCTGTTTTTT. Its translation: CASSQVVANTGELFF.

This clone was seen only once. V is TRBV14 and J is TRBJ1-2; D gene unclear. V lost 4 bases and J 4 bases, leaving 13 bases between the germline ends. From germline, CDR1 is SGHDN and CDR2 FVKESK. The CDR3 has 14 amino acids. The CDR3 DNA reads TGTGCCAGCAGCCTCCTGAGACAAGCCTATGGCTACACCTTC. It codes for CASSLLRQAYGYTF. Based on the CDR3 plus reference TRBV14 and TRBJ1-2, the full variable domain is EAGVTQFPSHSVIEKGQTVTLRCDPISGHDNLYWYRRVMGKEIKFLLHFVKESKQDESGMPNNRFLAERTGGTYSTLKVQPAELEDSGVYFCASSLLRQAYGYTFGSGTRLTVV.

The V and J genes are TRBV18 and TRBJ1-2; 9 bases match TRBD1. The CDR3 sequence is 17 residues long. Germline V CDR1 and CDR2: KGHSH, LQKENI. Unmatched junction bases numbered 11, after V lost 2 bases and J lost 4 bases. Here the CDR3 DNA reads TGTGCCAGCTCACCAACCCCGGGACAGGGTTTAAGCTATGGCTACACCTTC. Translation gives CASSPTPGQGLSYGYTF.

V and J are TRBV25-1 and TRBJ2-3; 7 bases align to TRBD2. CDR3 size: 12 residues. V lost 3 bases to trimming and J lost 11 bases; unmatched junction nucleotides: 5. In germline, CDR1 is MGHDK, CDR2 SYGVNS. The CDR3 reads CASSEGRGGQYF. CDR3 bases: TGTGCCAGCAGTGAGGGGAGGGGCGGGCAGTATTTT.